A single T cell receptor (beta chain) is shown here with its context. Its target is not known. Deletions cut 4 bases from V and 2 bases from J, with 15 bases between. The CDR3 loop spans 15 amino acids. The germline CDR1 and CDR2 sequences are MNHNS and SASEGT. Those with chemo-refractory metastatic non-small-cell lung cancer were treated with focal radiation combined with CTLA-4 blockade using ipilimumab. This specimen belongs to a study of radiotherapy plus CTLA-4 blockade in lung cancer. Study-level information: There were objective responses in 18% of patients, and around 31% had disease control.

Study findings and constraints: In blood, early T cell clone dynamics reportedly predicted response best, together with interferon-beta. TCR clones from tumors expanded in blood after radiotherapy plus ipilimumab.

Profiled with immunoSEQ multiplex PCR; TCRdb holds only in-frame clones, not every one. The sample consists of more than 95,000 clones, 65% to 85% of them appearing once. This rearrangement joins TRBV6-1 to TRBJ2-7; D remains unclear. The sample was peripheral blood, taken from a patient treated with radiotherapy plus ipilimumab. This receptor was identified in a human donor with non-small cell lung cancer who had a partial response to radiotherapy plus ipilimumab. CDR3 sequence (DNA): TGTGCCAGCAGTGGAGGTAAGAATCCGACCTACGAGCAGTACTTC. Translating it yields CASSGGKNPTYEQYF.